The 18 T cell receptor beta chains below were found in one sample sequenced in a study of shared clonotypes between healthy human individuals. The method was immunoSEQ multiplex PCR; TCRdb's version includes in-frame clones alone and lacks a portion of them. The sample holds approximately 980,000 clones, 60% to 85% seen once. Sequences were obtained from memory CD4+ T cells sorted from blood. Documented subset: CD45RA-negative fraction. Receptors were obtained from a man younger than 35 in good health.

This clone was detected only once. The chain employs TRBV7-2 and TRBJ1-6; D is unresolved. The CDR3 is 13 residues long. CDR1 and CDR2 from the germline V gene are SGHTA and FQGNSA. V lost 4 bases and J 3 bases, leaving 4 bases between the germline ends. Here the CDR3 DNA reads TGTGCCAGCAGCTGGGACTATAATTCACCCCTCCACTTT. Its protein is CASSWDYNSPLHF.

The V gene is TRBV15, the J gene TRBJ2-7; 12 bases are shared with TRBD1. Trimming took 1 base from V and 5 from J; bases not matched to a gene: 6. The CDR3 sequence is 16 residues long. Germline CDR1 LNHNV, CDR2 YYDKDF (reference sequence). In nucleotides, the CDR3 is TGTGCCACCAGCAGAGCCGGGACAGGGGGCTTCAACGAGCAGTACTTC. Translating it yields CATSRAGTGGFNEQYF.

A single count supports this clone. The V call is TRBV10-1, the J call TRBJ1-5; D is undetermined. V lost 0 bases to trimming and J lost 6 bases, with 6 bases between them. The germline V gene encodes CDR1 WNHNN and CDR2 SYGVQD (reference sequence). This CDR3 has 13 amino acids. The CDR3 reads CASSESESQPQHF. Here the CDR3 DNA reads TGCGCCAGCAGTGAGTCTGAGAGTCAGCCCCAGCATTTT.

The V gene is TRBV5-4, the J gene TRBJ1-2; D is ambiguous. The CDR3 length is 13 residues. V shed 1 base and J shed 10 bases, with 14 bases lying between them. The germline CDR1 and CDR2 sequences are SGHNT and YYREEE (reference sequence). The CDR3 DNA is TGTGCCAGCAGCTTGAAAACAGAGGCTATCTACACCTTC. Its protein is CASSLKTEAIYTF.

The chain couples TRBV6-5 to TRBJ2-3; 10 positions agree with TRBD2. Germline CDR1 is MNHEY and CDR2 is SVGAGI. The CDR3 sequence is 15 residues long. Losses at the gene ends were 10 bases for V and 5 bases for J; bases not matched to a gene: 12. CDR3 DNA: TGTGCCACCTCGAGAGCGGGAGGGCCTTTAGATACGCAGTATTTT. This sequence encodes CATSRAGGPLDTQYF.

The genes are TRBV11-2 and TRBJ2-4; perhaps TRBD2 as D (6 bases). This CDR3 region has 14 residues. Germline CDR1 and CDR2: SGHAT and FQNNGV. V lost 3 bases to trimming and J lost 8 bases, with 14 bases between them. For the CDR3, the DNA is TGTGCCAGCAGCTTGCTGCGGGGTGAAGACATTCAGTACTTC. The encoded protein is CASSLLRGEDIQYF.

Ten or more counts support this clone. The chain is built from TRBV5-6 and TRBJ2-3; D ambiguous. V shed 2 bases and J shed 0 bases, with 19 bases lying between them. The V gene's germline CDR1 is SGHDT and CDR2 YYEEEE. The CDR3 has 18 residues. CDR3 coding DNA: TGTGCCAGCAGCTTTCGTGGGTTTTTCCCCACAAGCACAGATACGCAGTATTTT. It codes for CASSFRGFFPTSTDTQYF.

The rearrangement joins TRBV9 to TRBJ1-2, with D uncertain. CDR1 is SGDLS and CDR2 is YYNGEE in the germline V gene. The CDR3 loop spans 14 amino acids. The ends were cut back, 4 bases at V and 0 bases at J, with 10 bases in the middle. The CDR3 nucleotides are TGTGCCAGCAGCTTATCCACTACTAACTATGGCTACACCTTC. This translates into CASSLSTTNYGYTF.

The chain uses TRBV27 and TRBJ1-2, with TRBD1 identical over 10 bases. V gave up 6 bases and J gave up 3 bases; unmatched junction bases: 13. The CDR3 runs to 17 residues. Germline assignment: CDR1 MNHEY and CDR2 SMNVEV (reference sequence). Here the CDR3 reads CASSAQRQGASHYGYTF. The CDR3 bases are TGTGCCAGCAGCGCCCAGAGACAGGGGGCATCCCACTATGGCTACACCTTC.

The rearrangement joins TRBV5-4 to TRBJ2-2, with 8 bases that match TRBD1. The CDR3 has 15 residues. Germline CDR1 SGHNT, CDR2 YYREEE (reference sequence). V was pared by 3 bases and J by 6 bases, with 7 bases of the junction left unmatched. CDR3 bases: TGTGCCAGCAGCTGGGGGCAGGGGGCCTCCGGGGAGCTGTTTTTT. It encodes CASSWGQGASGELFF.

Only one count was recorded for this clone. V and J are TRBV7-2 and TRBJ2-7, with D possibly TRBD2 on 6 matching bases. V was cut by 5 bases and J by 3 bases, with 17 bases left in between. This CDR3 region has 15 residues. The germline CDR1 and CDR2 sequences are SGHTA and FQGNSA. The CDR3 sequence: CASSEGRYRIYEQYF. The CDR3 bases are TGTGCCAGCAGCGAGGGGAGGTATCGTATCTACGAGCAGTACTTC.

This chain uses TRBV2 with TRBJ2-2; a weak D match, TRBD1 (5 bases). The CDR3 spans 13 residues. V was cut by 5 bases and J by 5 bases, with 9 bases left in between. Looked up from germline, CDR1 is SNHLY and CDR2 is FYNNEI. As DNA, the CDR3 is TGTGCCAGCAGTAAACAGGTTACCGGGGAGCTGTTTTTT. It codes for CASSKQVTGELFF. Based on the CDR3 plus reference TRBV2 and TRBJ2-2, the full variable domain is EPEVTQTPSHQVTQMGQEVILRCVPISNHLYFYWYRQILGQKVEFLVSFYNNEISEKSEIFDDQFSVERPDGSNFTLKIRSTKLEDSAMYFCASSKQVTGELFFGEGSRLTVL.

The chain is built from TRBV7-2 and TRBJ2-7; D not certain. Trimming removed 4 bases from V and 6 bases from J, with 10 bases in between. The CDR3 sequence is 12 residues long. Germline CDR1 SGHTA, CDR2 FQGNSA. CDR3 in DNA: TGTGCCAGCAGCTCGAGTTGGGCCGAGCAGTACTTC. Its protein product is CASSSSWAEQYF.

This chain connects TRBV6-5 to TRBJ1-5; 8 positions match TRBD1. The V segment lost 5 bases and the J segment 4 bases; nucleotides outside the gene matches: 7. The CDR3 totals 15 residues. Germline values: CDR1 MNHEY, CDR2 SVGAGI. The DNA of the CDR3 is TGTGCCAGCAGTCCAGTAAGGACAGGGAATCAGCCCCAGCATTTT. It specifies CASSPVRTGNQPQHF.

The chain combines TRBV2 with TRBJ2-3; 12 bases fit TRBD2. CDR3 length: 16 residues. The V gene's germline CDR1 is SNHLY and CDR2 FYNNEI. With V trimmed by 5 bases and J by 5 bases, 8 bases remained unmatched. The chain's CDR3 is CASSLLAGGLRDTQYF. DNA of the CDR3: TGTGCCAGCAGTTTACTAGCGGGGGGTCTTAGAGATACGCAGTATTTT.

The V gene is TRBV27, the J gene TRBJ1-2, with TRBD1 as a possible D gene (6 bases). V was shortened by 4 bases and J by 1 base, with 10 bases between the two germline ends. The CDR3 is 14 amino acids. The germline gives CDR1 MNHEY, CDR2 SMNVEV (reference sequence). The CDR3 loop is CASSSFRGNYGYTF. The CDR3 DNA follows: TGTGCCAGCAGTTCCTTCAGGGGTAACTATGGCTACACCTTC.

The CDR3 DNA sequence: TGTGCCAGCAGTTCTACTTCGTACCTCGTCCTCCAAGAGACCCAGTACTTC. Its translation is CASSSTSYLVLQETQYF. The V and J genes are TRBV28 and TRBJ2-5; D not certain. The germline V gene encodes CDR1 MDHEN and CDR2 SYDVKM. The CDR3 runs to 17 residues. V lost 4 bases and J 1 base, leaving 19 bases between the germline ends. The full variable domain, completed using reference TRBV28 and TRBJ2-5, is DVKVTQSSRYLVKRTGEKVFLECVQDMDHENMFWYRQDPGLGLRLIYFSYDVKMKEKGDIPEGYSVSREKKERFSLILESASTNQTSMYLCASSSTSYLVLQETQYFGPGTRLLVL.

This chain joins TRBV7-3 and TRBJ2-7, with D perhaps TRBD1 (5 bases). Between the trimmed V and J ends, which lost 5 bases and 3 bases, there was a span of 11 bases. CDR1 is SGHTA, CDR2 FQGTGA, per germline. This CDR3 is 13 amino acids long. The CDR3 DNA reads as TGTGCCAGCAGCCAAGGGGTCGGCTACGAGCAGTACTTC. The encoded protein is CASSQGVGYEQYF.